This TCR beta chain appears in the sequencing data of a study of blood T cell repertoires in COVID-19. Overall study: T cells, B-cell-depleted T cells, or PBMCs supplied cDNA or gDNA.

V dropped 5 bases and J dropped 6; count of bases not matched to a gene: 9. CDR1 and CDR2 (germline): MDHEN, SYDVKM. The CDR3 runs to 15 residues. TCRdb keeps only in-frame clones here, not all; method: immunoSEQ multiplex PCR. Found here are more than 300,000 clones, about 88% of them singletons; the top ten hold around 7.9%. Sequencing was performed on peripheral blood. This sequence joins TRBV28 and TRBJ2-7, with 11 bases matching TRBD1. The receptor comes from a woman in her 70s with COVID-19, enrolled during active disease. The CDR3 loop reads CASSPSLGQGGEQYF. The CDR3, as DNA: TGTGCCAGCAGTCCGTCACTGGGACAGGGGGGCGAGCAGTACTTC.